This T cell receptor (beta chain) stems from a study of regulatory T cells in long-lasting Graves disease (TCRdb year 2021). As for the study more broadly: Persistent Graves' disease was defined as antithyroid drug treatment for over 5 years with persistently positive TSH receptor autoantibodies. This study used TCR sequencing and RNA sequencing of peripheral blood to compare persistent Graves' disease patients against newly diagnosed Graves' disease patients. A total of 35 or so samples underwent TCR sequencing: about 13 from persistent and around 20 from newly diagnosed Graves' disease patients. In the clinical cohort, patients with persistent Graves' disease had used antithyroid drugs for an average of about 10.3 years. The study took place in China and was registered as a clinical trial.

V is clipped by 5 bases and J by 2 bases, and the sequence between their germline boundaries is 9 bases long. From cysteine to phenylalanine, the CDR3 is 13 amino acids long. CDR3 DNA is the only sequence kept; it has 39 bases, read in frame from the first base. For CDR1 and CDR2, the germline V gene lists SNHLY and FYNNEI. This clonotype has a count of ten or more. Its binding antigen is unknown. Nothing much larger sits one base from this clone, and base qualities are not available. Paper-wide results and their limitations: Compared with newly diagnosed patients, patients with persistent Graves' disease had lower TCR Shannon entropy and fewer highly expanded clones, which suggests clonal expansion. Only the TCR beta chain was sequenced and analyzed. Patients with persistent disease shared more public clonotypes (about 3,000) than newly diagnosed patients did (approximately 990). TRBV28, TRBJ1-2 and TRBJ2-5 were preferentially used in persistent disease, while TRBV20-1 and TRBJ2-1 were favored in newly diagnosed disease. Only peripheral blood was studied, because thyroid tissue, the primary lesion, was inaccessible. As a limitation, the authors acknowledged that the small sample size may reduce accuracy.

The time point tag for this specimen amounts to: persistent/refractory GD, antithyroid drugs over 5 years with positive TRAb. For both TCR sequencing and RNA sequencing, RNA was extracted from PBMCs using TRIzol. Graves' disease was diagnosed according to American Thyroid Association guidelines. Recruitment of patients was carried out at an endocrinology department in Xi'an, China. Each patient gave roughly 10 milliliters of peripheral blood, collected in an EDTA anticoagulant tube. Ficoll Paque Plus density gradient separation was used to isolate PBMCs, and no additional T cell sorting was done. RNA quality was checked with an Agilent 2100 Bioanalyzer and agarose gel, and concentration with a NanoDrop 2000. Libraries were made using multiplex PCR. Instrument used: Illumina HiSeq 4000. CDR3 regions were amplified by Arm-PCR with iRepertoire HTBI primers to construct TCR beta libraries. Gel purification was performed on PCR products prior to sequencing. Regarding the original processing steps: Gene usage analysis of CDR3 amino acid clonotypes used the approximately 62 TRBV and 11 to 15 TRBJ segments found across samples. COPE and FqMerger were used to merge filtered high-quality paired reads into contigs. BLAST was used to align contigs to IMGT TRBV, TRBD and TRBJ reference genes, and CDR3 was defined according to IMGT. Clonotypes above 0.1% frequency were classified as highly expanded clones. Shannon entropy served as the measure of repertoire diversity, while the Gini coefficient captured V-J evenness. Clonotypes shared by more than one individual were considered public. TCRdb cleaned the public reads at Q25 with fastp, built clones with MiXCR and kept in-frame beta chains. Each entry merges the rows of one CDR3 protein and shows their most common DNA and genes. V and J calls and clone size were set by TCRdb, not the authors. This sample is represented by about 290,000 distinct CDR3 sequences; 22% of them were singletons. 56% of the sample belongs to the ten largest clones.

The source is a female donor with Graves disease. Sequences were derived from peripheral blood mononuclear cells (PBMCs), sampled when the disease was refractory, from a patient treated with antithyroid drugs. The sequence joins TRBV2 to TRBJ2-5; no confident D gene assignment can be made. The DNA sequence is as follows: TGTGCCAGCAGTTACAACGGTCAAGAGACCCAGTACTTC. The translation is CASSYNGQETQYF.